This paragraph reports one T cell receptor (beta chain). Its antigen is still unknown. Amplification yielded TCR beta CDR3 regions, with RNA transcripts as the source. The HTBI primer set drove a first-round RT-PCR of the TCR CDR3. TCRdb ran MiXCR on the multiplex PCR reads and lists one entry per CDR3 protein. This table has a few hundred thousand distinct CDR3 sequences, around 14% appearing once. The sample belongs to a study of T cells in Graves' hyperthyroidism and ophthalmopathy. Findings of the study overall: In blood, most of the thyroid clonotypes expanded above 0.001 were also present.

V was clipped by 7 bases and J by 2 bases, with 14 bases between them. This CDR3 contains 14 residues. Fresh peripheral blood, 10 ml, was the source of the PBMCs. This receptor was taken from a woman under 30 with Graves' hyperthyroidism. Sequencing used blood. This sequence joins TRBV12-3 or TRBV12-4 and TRBJ1-2, with a possible D match to TRBD1 (5 bases). This CDR3 reads CASTVWGSNYGYTF. CDR3 sequence (DNA): TGTGCCAGCACGGTGTGGGGGTCCAACTATGGCTACACCTTC.